These 24 T cell receptor beta chains came from one sample sequenced in a study of T-cell reconstitution after alpha-beta-depleted transplantation in children. Preparation of the TCRbeta library involved a method that used unique molecular identifiers. TCRdb fed the PCR reads into MiXCR, producing one record per CDR3 protein. The sample records 210,000 or so distinct CDR3 sequences, roughly 10% being singletons. Material: PBMCs from the stem cell graft donor, obtained from the stem cell graft. The receptors derive from a human donor who donated a stem cell graft to a child with acute lymphoblastic leukemia.

This clonotype was observed a handful of times. The rearrangement joins TRBV21-1 to TRBJ2-7; whether TRBD2, the table's D call, matches the DNA was not checked. TRBV21-1 has pseudogene status. CDR3 size: 17 residues. The CDR3 DNA sequence: TGTGCCAGCAGCCCCTGTATGGGGAGGCCCCTTTCCTACGAGCAGTACTTC. Its protein is CASSPCMGRPLSYEQYF.

This sequence joins TRBV3-1 and TRBJ2-1; 9 nucleotides match TRBD2. V gave up 0 bases and J gave up 6 bases; unmatched junction bases: 6. CDR1 and CDR2 from the germline V gene are LGHDT and YNNKEL (reference sequence). The CDR3 covers 16 residues. The CDR3 spells CASSQDRAGGSNEQFF. For the CDR3, the DNA is TGTGCCAGCAGCCAAGATCGAGCGGGGGGATCCAATGAGCAGTTCTTC.

This clonotype has at least ten counts. V gene TRBV6-5 combines with J gene TRBJ1-3; D gene unclear. The V end was cut by 6 bases, the J end by 4 bases, with 22 bases between. The CDR3 runs to 17 residues. CDR1 and CDR2 (germline): MNHEY, SVGAGI. The CDR3 coding sequence is TGTGCCAGCAGCTACCCGGGCGCGGGCGCTCCGGGAAACACCATATATTTT. Amino acid sequence: CASSYPGAGAPGNTIYF.

Regarding this clonotype: A read error may explain this, as a much larger clone is one base away. The chain joins TRBV5-1 to TRBJ2-5, with D unresolved. The CDR3 spans 12 residues. Germline V gene sequence: CDR1 SGHRS, CDR2 YFSETQ. V shed 7 bases and J shed 3 bases, with 10 bases lying between them. CDR3 sequence reads: CASRIQEETQYF. The CDR3 DNA reads as TGCGCCAGCCGAATTCAGGAAGAGACCCAGTACTTC.

The chain recombines TRBV6-2 or TRBV6-3 with TRBJ2-7; 9 bases map to TRBD1. The CDR3 consists of 14 residues. The germline CDR1 and CDR2 sequences are MNHEY and SVGEGT. Germline trimming cut 5 bases from V and 4 bases from J; bases unmatched to any gene: 6. The CDR3: CASSRGTGFYEQYF. For the CDR3, the DNA is TGTGCCAGCAGTCGCGGGACAGGGTTTTACGAGCAGTACTTC.

The chain couples TRBV30 to TRBJ2-3; TRBD2 agrees at 7 bases. CDR3 size: 13 residues. The germline V gene has CDR1 GTSNPN and CDR2 SVGIG (reference sequence). V was clipped by 0 bases and J by 6 bases; unmatched bases: 3. In nucleotides, the CDR3 is TGTGCCTGGAGTGTATCCGGGGGGGATACGCAGTATTTT. Protein: CAWSVSGGDTQYF.

V is TRBV11-1 and J is TRBJ2-3; possibly TRBD2 for D (7 bases). The V gene lost 6 bases and the J gene lost 4 bases, with 29 bases spanning the gap. This CDR3 spans 19 amino acids. Germline loops: CDR1 SGHAT, CDR2 FQDESV (reference sequence). The CDR3 DNA follows: TGTGCCAGCAGAGCTTCTGGTTTTGTCGGGGGGCCATCCCCAGATACGCAGTATTTT. It codes for CASRASGFVGGPSPDTQYF.

V usage is TRBV5-6 and J usage is TRBJ1-2; D not certain. Looked up from germline, CDR1 is SGHDT and CDR2 is YYEEEE. Trimming shortened V by 1 base and J by 5 bases, and 6 bases separated the two germline ends. The CDR3 spans 12 residues. The CDR3 sequence: CASSLPAYGYTF. The DNA of the CDR3 is TGTGCCAGCAGCTTGCCCGCGTATGGCTACACCTTC.

This clonotype was recorded many times. The J gene is TRBJ1-1, the V gene TRBV12-3 or TRBV12-4; unclear D gene. Trimming shortened V by 6 bases and J by 0 bases, and 11 bases separated the two germline ends. There are 14 residues in the CDR3. Here the CDR3 reads CASRPVVMNTEAFF. CDR3 in DNA: TGTGCCAGCAGGCCGGTAGTCATGAACACTGAAGCTTTCTTT.

This chain connects TRBV5-1 to TRBJ2-5; D may be TRBD1 (5 bases). The CDR3 totals 15 residues. Per the germline V gene, CDR1 is SGHRS and CDR2 is YFSETQ. Deletions cut 4 bases from V and 4 bases from J, with 17 bases between. The CDR3 region is CASSLGQPIVETQYF. The CDR3 DNA reads as TGCGCCAGCAGCCTGGGGCAGCCCATTGTAGAGACCCAGTACTTC.

The genes are TRBV15 and TRBJ2-3, with 10 bases that match TRBD2. The germline gives CDR1 LNHNV, CDR2 YYDKDF (reference sequence). The CDR3 is 16 residues long. V lost 0 bases, J lost 2 bases, and 2 bases stayed unmatched. DNA of the CDR3: TGTGCCACCAGCAGAGAAACTAGCGGGGACACAGATACGCAGTATTTT. Its translation: CATSRETSGDTDTQYF.

The V gene is TRBV10-3, the J gene TRBJ1-1; tentative D call: TRBD1 (5 bases). Germline CDR1 reads ENHRY; CDR2 reads SYGVKD. V was trimmed by 11 bases and J by 0 bases, leaving 13 bases between them. This CDR3 has 13 residues. The CDR3 loop reads CAVRQTLNTEAFF. The CDR3 DNA follows: TGTGCCGTACGACAGACACTGAACACTGAAGCTTTCTTT.

The chain joins TRBV20-1 to TRBJ1-2; 8 bases line up with TRBD1. The CDR3 length is 13 residues. The V gene's germline CDR1 is DFQATT and CDR2 SNEGSKA (reference sequence). J was trimmed by 1 base and V by 6 bases; bases with no gene match: 4. CDR3 sequence (DNA): TGCAGTGCCGAGACAGGGGATAACTATGGCTACACCTTC. This encodes CSAETGDNYGYTF.

The gene calls are TRBV5-1 and TRBJ2-1; D is possibly TRBD2 (6 bases). Germline V gene lookup returns CDR1 SGHRS and CDR2 YFSETQ. The CDR3 contains 15 residues. V was cut by 6 bases and J by 0 bases, with 13 bases left in between. CDR3 region: CASTAGGNSYNEQFF. The CDR3, as DNA: TGCGCCAGCACCGCTGGGGGGAACTCCTACAATGAGCAGTTCTTC.

This clonotype appeared many times. The chain has TRBV3-1 and TRBJ1-5; 11 nucleotides match TRBD1. This CDR3 comprises 16 residues. In germline, CDR1 is LGHDT, CDR2 YNNKEL (reference sequence). With 2 bases clipped from V and 6 bases from J, the junction kept 6 bases outside the gene matches. The CDR3 coding sequence is TGTGCCAGCAGCCAACAAAGGACAGGGGGCATTCAGCCCCAGCATTTT. It codes for CASSQQRTGGIQPQHF. The complete variable domain, with remaining parts taken from reference TRBV3-1 and TRBJ1-5, reads DTAVSQTPKYLVTQMGNDKSIKCEQNLGHDTMYWYKQDSKKFLKIMFSYNNKELIINETVPNRFSPKSPDKAHLNLHINSLELGDSAVYFCASSQQRTGGIQPQHFGDGTRLSIL.

The chain employs TRBV4-2 and TRBJ2-7; 10 nucleotides agree with TRBD2. The CDR3 has 18 residues. Germline V lookup: CDR1 LGHNA, CDR2 YNFKEQ. The V and J ends lost 0 bases and 3 bases, in that order; junction bases with no gene match: 11. CDR3 region: CASSQEVGLAGANYEQYF. In DNA form, the CDR3 reads TGTGCCAGCAGCCAAGAAGTCGGGCTAGCGGGGGCGAACTACGAGCAGTACTTC.

Only one count was recorded for this clonotype. In this CDR3 the conserved last residue, phenylalanine or tryptophan, is missing, so a read error is likely. This rearrangement joins TRBV18 to TRBJ2-1, with 7 bases that match TRBD1. Unmatched junction bases numbered 10, after V lost 5 bases and J lost 9 bases. The CDR3 spans 14 residues. Germline assignment: CDR1 KGHSH and CDR2 LQKENI. CDR3 sequence reads: CASSVDKGAFEQFC. The CDR3 nucleotides are TGTGCCAGCTCAGTAGACAAGGGGGCTTTTGAGCAGTTCTGC.

This clonotype was found a few times. The genes are TRBV6-2 or TRBV6-3 and TRBJ1-1, with a tentative D call TRBD1 (6 bases). Germline CDR1 reads MNHEY; CDR2 reads SVGEGT. V was cut by 4 bases and J by 6 bases, with 24 bases left in between. The CDR3 length is 17 residues. The CDR3 DNA follows: TGTGCCAGCAGTTTCACCCGGGACATATGGGGTCCCTCTGAAGCTTTCTTT. This translates into CASSFTRDIWGPSEAFF.

This clonotype was recorded a few times. The rearrangement links TRBV6-1 to TRBJ1-2; TRBD1 matches at 7 bases. The length of the CDR3 is 12 residues. The junction had 9 bases not matched to a gene; V was cut back by 10 bases and J by 7 bases. CDR1 and CDR2 (germline): MNHNS, SASEGT. The DNA of the CDR3 is TGTGCCACAAGACAGGGCCTTCGTGGCTACACCTTC. It specifies CATRQGLRGYTF.

This chain links TRBV11-2 with TRBJ2-5; 7 bases are shared with TRBD2. J was trimmed by 1 base and V by 2 bases; bases with no gene match: 7. The CDR3 extends over 16 amino acids. The germline gives CDR1 SGHAT, CDR2 FQNNGV. The CDR3 sequence is CASSLSPGGGQETQYF. CDR3 bases: TGTGCCAGCAGCTTAAGTCCCGGCGGGGGCCAAGAGACCCAGTACTTC.

This clonotype was observed a few times. The chain carries TRBV5-1 and TRBJ2-7, with D possibly TRBD1 on 6 matching bases. V was pared by 4 bases and J by 0 bases, with 11 bases between. Germline values: CDR1 SGHRS, CDR2 YFSETQ. There are 14 residues in the CDR3. CDR3 coding DNA: TGCGCCAGCAGCCTCCCGACAGGCTCCTACGAGCAGTACTTC. The encoded protein is CASSLPTGSYEQYF. Full variable domain (rest looked up from reference TRBV5-1 and TRBJ2-7): KAGVTQTPRYLIKTRGQQVTLSCSPISGHRSVSWYQQTPGQGLQFLFEYFSETQRNKGNFPGRFSGRQFSNSRSEMNVSTLELGDSALYLCASSLPTGSYEQYFGPGTRLTVT.

This clonotype was picked up a small number of times. The rearrangement joins TRBV20-1 to TRBJ1-6; 7 bases fit TRBD1. Trimming at V came to 3 bases and at J to 6 bases, leaving 8 bases not matched to a gene. This CDR3 comprises 15 residues. CDR1 and CDR2 (germline): DFQATT, SNEGSKA (reference sequence). The CDR3 DNA reads as TGCAGTGCTAGTATCAGGGGGTACAGTAATTCACCCCTCCACTTT. It yields the protein CSASIRGYSNSPLHF.

A few counts support this clonotype. The chain is built from TRBV27 and TRBJ1-2; possibly TRBD1 for D (5 bases). Germline V lookup: CDR1 MNHEY, CDR2 SMNVEV (reference sequence). Trimming pared 4 bases from V and 3 bases from J, leaving 12 bases between. This CDR3 is 14 amino acids long. CDR3 sequence reads: CASSSPQGDYGYTF. The CDR3 nucleotides read TGTGCCAGCAGTTCACCCCAGGGAGACTATGGCTACACCTTC.

This clonotype has at least ten counts. The chain joins TRBV6-1 to TRBJ1-4; TRBD1 matches 7 bases. The trim removed 6 bases at V and 3 bases at J, leaving 7 bases unmatched. CDR1 and CDR2 (germline): MNHNS, SASEGT. The CDR3 totals 15 residues. CDR3: CASRVQGNANEKLFF. As DNA, the CDR3 is TGTGCCAGCAGGGTACAGGGGAATGCTAATGAAAAACTGTTTTTT.